One and the same sample provided the 20 T cell receptor beta chains below, sequenced in a study of CD8+CD57+ T cells in acquired aplastic anemia. Genomic DNA acted as the template from which TCR beta VDJ combination and CDR3 sequence profiling were carried out. MiXCR, applied by TCRdb to the reads, yields one record per CDR3 protein. Altogether more than 150,000 distinct CDR3 sequences are present, around 45% being singletons, with the ten largest covering approximately 2.9%. Sequencing was done on a sample of sorted CD4+, CD8+, or CD8+CD57+ T cells (not recorded which) from PBMCs. The receptors shown here come from a human donor in good health.

This sequence joins TRBV5-6 and TRBJ2-7; D ambiguous. The CDR3 runs 14 residues. CDR1 is SGHDT, CDR2 YYEEEE, per germline. V lost 3 bases, J lost 7 bases, and 17 bases lay in between. In nucleotides, the CDR3 is TGTGCCAGCAGCTATTCGGGCCATTGTCGGGAGCAGTACTTC. Translating gives CASSYSGHCREQYF.

The gene calls are TRBV2 and TRBJ1-1; TRBD1 might be the D (6 bases). CDR1 SNHLY and CDR2 FYNNEI come from the germline V gene. The CDR3 contains 14 residues. V shed 11 bases and J shed 2 bases, with 18 bases lying between them. CDR3 region: CAAKYGGLNTEAFF. In DNA form, the CDR3 reads TGTGCCGCCAAATACGGGGGGCTCAACACTGAAGCTTTCTTT.

V is TRBV20-1 and J is TRBJ2-5; D remains ambiguous. The germline gives CDR1 DFQATT, CDR2 SNEGSKA (reference sequence). The CDR3 contains 12 residues. Trimming pared 2 bases from V and 1 base from J, leaving 5 bases between. The CDR3 region is CSARQTQETQYF. DNA for the CDR3: TGCAGTGCTAGACAGACCCAAGAGACCCAGTACTTC.

The J gene is TRBJ2-7, the V gene TRBV19, with D possibly TRBD2 on 6 matching bases. V was shortened by 5 bases and J by 0 bases, with 14 bases between the two germline ends. The CDR3 is 15 residues long. Germline V CDR1 and CDR2: LNHDA, SQIVND (reference sequence). The CDR3 DNA sequence: TGTGCCAGTAGTTGGGGACTCAGTCGCTCCTACGAGCAGTACTTC. It translates to CASSWGLSRSYEQYF.

The chain carries TRBV2 and TRBJ1-1; 9 bases map to TRBD1. The germline V gene has CDR1 SNHLY and CDR2 FYNNEI. V trimming: 5 bases; J trimming: 4 bases; junction bases outside the gene matches: 8. The CDR3 length is 15 residues. The CDR3 reads CASSSLWGQGTEAFF. Here the CDR3 DNA reads TGTGCCAGCAGTTCCCTCTGGGGACAGGGCACTGAAGCTTTCTTT.

This clonotype was detected a few times. The rearrangement links TRBV18 to TRBJ2-3, with 8 bases aligning to TRBD2. CDR3 length equals 16 residues. V gave up 3 bases and J gave up 6 bases; unmatched junction bases: 11. Germline values: CDR1 KGHSH, CDR2 LQKENI. The CDR3 is CASSPLTSEITDTQYF. As DNA, the CDR3 is TGTGCCAGCTCACCTTTGACTAGCGAAATCACGGATACGCAGTATTTT.

This clonotype was seen only a few times. This chain uses TRBV20-1 with TRBJ2-5, with 8 positions matching TRBD1. CDR1 and CDR2 from the germline V gene are DFQATT and SNEGSKA (reference sequence). Trimming took 5 bases from V and 0 from J; bases not matched to a gene: 5. This CDR3 contains 14 residues. The CDR3 DNA reads as TGCAGTGCTTCGACAGGGGCAGACCAAGAGACCCAGTACTTC. Translating gives CSASTGADQETQYF.

This clonotype has at least ten counts. V and J are TRBV20-1 and TRBJ2-1; D may be TRBD1 (6 bases). V shed 5 bases and J shed 7 bases, with 18 bases lying between them. CDR3 length: 14 amino acids. Per germline, CDR1 DFQATT and CDR2 SNEGSKA (reference sequence). The CDR3 sequence is CSALRTDVLNEQFF. In nucleotides, the CDR3 is TGCAGTGCTCTCCGGACAGACGTTTTGAATGAGCAGTTCTTC.

CDR3 nucleotide sequence: TGTGCCAGTAGTACAAGGGACGGGATTAGTTTTCCCGGGGAGCTGTTTTTT. Encoded protein: CASSTRDGISFPGELFF. This rearrangement joins TRBV19 to TRBJ2-2; possibly TRBD1 or TRBD2 for D (5 bases each). V gave up 4 bases and J gave up 6 bases, with 21 bases separating them. The germline gives CDR1 LNHDA, CDR2 SQIVND (reference sequence). CDR3 length: 17 amino acids.

V is TRBV19 and J is TRBJ1-1; D not certain. V shed 3 bases and J shed 0 bases, with 5 bases lying between them. Germline CDR1 is LNHDA and CDR2 is SQIVND (reference sequence). The CDR3 runs 13 residues. CDR3 region: CASSITMNTEAFF. The CDR3 DNA is TGTGCCAGTAGTATCACGATGAACACTGAAGCTTTCTTT.

This clonotype was counted ten times or more. The V and J genes are TRBV20-1 and TRBJ2-1; 8 nucleotides align to TRBD2. Germline assignment: CDR1 DFQATT and CDR2 SNEGSKA (reference sequence). The CDR3 sequence is 14 residues long. V gave up 6 bases and J gave up 3 bases; unmatched junction bases: 7. The CDR3 here is CSARLARNYNEQFF. For the CDR3, the DNA is TGCAGTGCCCGACTAGCGCGTAACTACAATGAGCAGTTCTTC.

The chain couples TRBV20-1 to TRBJ1-2; 7 positions match TRBD1. The CDR3 spans 12 residues. After removal of 4 bases from V and 6 bases from J, the junction contained 5 bases not matched to a gene. In germline, CDR1 is DFQATT, CDR2 SNEGSKA (reference sequence). In nucleotides, the CDR3 is TGCAGTGCTATGGACAGGCAAAATGGCTACACCTTC. Its translation is CSAMDRQNGYTF.

The chain recombines TRBV12-3 or TRBV12-4 with TRBJ1-5; D unresolved. Trimming took off 5 bases at V and 9 bases at J, with 17 bases between the two ends. CDR3 size: 14 residues. CDR3 protein: CASSPTAFNGPQHF. As DNA, the CDR3 is TGTGCCAGCAGTCCCACAGCATTCAATGGGCCCCAGCATTTT.

The chain joins TRBV15 to TRBJ1-4; D is unresolved. Germline V gene data show CDR1 as LNHNV and CDR2 as YYDKDF (reference sequence). The CDR3 loop spans 14 amino acids. The V and J ends lost 1 base and 8 bases respectively, with 11 bases between them. For the CDR3, the DNA is TGTGCCACCAGCAGAGCCCTAGAAGTGGAAAAACTGTTTTTT. Protein sequence: CATSRALEVEKLFF.

This clonotype appeared many times. V and J are TRBV2 and TRBJ2-7; no clear D gene. The CDR3 sequence is 15 residues long. The germline V gene has CDR1 SNHLY and CDR2 FYNNEI. The ends were cut back, 2 bases at V and 0 bases at J, with 11 bases in the middle. The CDR3 loop is CASSENGRSSYEQYF. In DNA, the CDR3 is TGTGCCAGCAGTGAAAACGGGCGGAGCTCCTACGAGCAGTACTTC.

The rearrangement links TRBV20-1 to TRBJ1-5; D might be TRBD1 (5 bases). The V gene's germline CDR1 is DFQATT and CDR2 SNEGSKA (reference sequence). Deletions cut 0 bases from V and 4 bases from J, with 10 bases between. The CDR3 has 14 residues. The CDR3 loop is CSARDTTENQPQHF. CDR3 coding DNA: TGCAGTGCTAGAGATACGACAGAGAATCAGCCCCAGCATTTT.

J is TRBJ2-3 and V is TRBV27; unclear D gene. The ends were cut back, 2 bases at V and 6 bases at J, with 15 bases in the middle. CDR1 is MNHEY, CDR2 SMNVEV, per germline (reference sequence). The CDR3 consists of 15 residues. The CDR3 is CASSLRPRSFDTQYF. CDR3 nucleotide sequence: TGTGCCAGCAGTTTAAGGCCGCGGTCCTTTGATACGCAGTATTTT.

In its sample, this clonotype was seen a few times. V usage is TRBV10-3 and J usage is TRBJ1-5; perhaps TRBD1 as D (6 bases). Germline CDR1 and CDR2: ENHRY and SYGVKD. CDR3 size: 13 residues. V lost 10 bases to trimming and J lost 7 bases, with 17 bases between them. The DNA for the CDR3 is TGTGCCACACAGGGTGAAACAGGGCAGCCCCAGCATTTT. This gives the protein CATQGETGQPQHF.

In this sample, this clonotype turned up a few times. The V call is TRBV12-3 or TRBV12-4, the J call TRBJ1-3, with 10 bases matching TRBD1. V lost 1 base and J lost 4; bases outside the gene matches: 4. CDR3 size: 16 residues. CDR3 in amino acids: CASSLGQGAGGNTIYF. DNA of the CDR3: TGTGCCAGCAGTTTAGGACAGGGGGCGGGCGGAAACACCATATATTTT.

This clonotype was seen many times. The V gene is TRBV5-1, the J gene TRBJ2-2, with TRBD2 matching 14 bases. The CDR3 extends over 15 amino acids. Germline lookup yields CDR1 SGHRS and CDR2 YFSETQ. J was trimmed by 7 bases and V by 3 bases; bases with no gene match: 2. DNA of the CDR3: TGCGCCAGCAGCTCGACTAGCGGGAGGGGCGGGGAGCTGTTTTTT. Amino acids: CASSSTSGRGGELFF.